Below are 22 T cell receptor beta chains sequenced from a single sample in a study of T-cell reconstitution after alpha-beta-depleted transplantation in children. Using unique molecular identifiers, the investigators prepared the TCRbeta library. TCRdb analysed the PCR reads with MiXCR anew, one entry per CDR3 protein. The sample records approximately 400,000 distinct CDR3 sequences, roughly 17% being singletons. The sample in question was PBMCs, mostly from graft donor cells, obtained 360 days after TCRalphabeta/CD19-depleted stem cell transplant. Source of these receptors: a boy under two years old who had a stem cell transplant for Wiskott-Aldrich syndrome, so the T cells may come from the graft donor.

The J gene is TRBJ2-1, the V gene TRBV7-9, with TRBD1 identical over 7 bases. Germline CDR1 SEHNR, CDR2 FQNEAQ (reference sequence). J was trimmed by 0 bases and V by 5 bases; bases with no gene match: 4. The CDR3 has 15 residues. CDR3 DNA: TGTGCCAGCAGCACAGGACAGGTCTCCTACAATGAGCAGTTCTTC. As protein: CASSTGQVSYNEQFF.

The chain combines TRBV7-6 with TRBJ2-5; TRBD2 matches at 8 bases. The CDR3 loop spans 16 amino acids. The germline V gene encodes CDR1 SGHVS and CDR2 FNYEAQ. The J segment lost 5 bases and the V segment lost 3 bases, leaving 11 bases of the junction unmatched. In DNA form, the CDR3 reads TGTGCCAGCAGCTTTACTAGCGGCACCCCAGGGGAGACCCAGTACTTC. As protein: CASSFTSGTPGETQYF.

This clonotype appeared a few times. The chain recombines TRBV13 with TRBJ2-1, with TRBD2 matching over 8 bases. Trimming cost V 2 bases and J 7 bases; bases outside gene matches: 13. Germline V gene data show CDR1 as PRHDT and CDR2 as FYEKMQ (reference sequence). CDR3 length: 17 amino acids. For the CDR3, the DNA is TGTGCCAGCAGCTTAAGGGGCGGACTAGCACGTCGTAATGAGCAGTTCTTC. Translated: CASSLRGGLARRNEQFF.

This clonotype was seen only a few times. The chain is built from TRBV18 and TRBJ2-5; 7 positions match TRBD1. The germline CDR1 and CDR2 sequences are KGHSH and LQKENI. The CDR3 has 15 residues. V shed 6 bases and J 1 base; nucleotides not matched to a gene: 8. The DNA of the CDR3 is TGTGCCAGCTCCCCGACAGGGAGAGTCCAAGAGACCCAGTACTTC. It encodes CASSPTGRVQETQYF.

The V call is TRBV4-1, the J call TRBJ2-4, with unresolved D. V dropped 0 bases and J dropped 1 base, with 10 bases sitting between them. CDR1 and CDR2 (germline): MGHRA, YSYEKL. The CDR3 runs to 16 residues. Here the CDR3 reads CASSQDPLRAKNIQYF. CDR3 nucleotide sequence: TGCGCCAGCAGCCAAGACCCGTTAAGGGCCAAAAACATTCAGTACTTC.

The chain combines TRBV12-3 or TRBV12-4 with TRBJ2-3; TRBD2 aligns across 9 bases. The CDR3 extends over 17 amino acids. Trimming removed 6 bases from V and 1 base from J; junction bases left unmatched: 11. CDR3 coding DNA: TGTGCCAGCAGCAAGGGTTTGATAGCGGGAGGCACAGATACGCAGTATTTT. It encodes CASSKGLIAGGTDTQYF.

CDR3 in amino acids: CASSIGQVNEQFF. CDR3 nucleotide sequence: TGTGCCAGCAGTATCGGACAGGTTAATGAGCAGTTCTTC. This rearrangement joins TRBV6-1 to TRBJ2-1; 7 bases fit TRBD1. The germline V gene encodes CDR1 MNHNS and CDR2 SASEGT. V lost 5 bases and J lost 7; bases outside the gene matches: 5. The CDR3 is 13 residues long.

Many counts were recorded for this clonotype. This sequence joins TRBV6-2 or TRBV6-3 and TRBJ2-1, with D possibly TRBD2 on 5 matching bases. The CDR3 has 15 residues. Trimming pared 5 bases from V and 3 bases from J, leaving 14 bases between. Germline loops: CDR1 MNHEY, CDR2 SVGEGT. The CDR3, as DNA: TGTGCCAGCAGTGCCCTACGGAGCGGCTACAATGAGCAGTTCTTC. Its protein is CASSALRSGYNEQFF.

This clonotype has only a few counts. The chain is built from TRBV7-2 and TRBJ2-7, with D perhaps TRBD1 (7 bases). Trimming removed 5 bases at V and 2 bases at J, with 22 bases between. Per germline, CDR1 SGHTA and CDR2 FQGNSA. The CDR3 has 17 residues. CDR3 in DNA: TGTGCCAGCAGCCTCCCACTAACAGGGGACTTCACCTACGAGCAGTACTTC. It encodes CASSLPLTGDFTYEQYF.

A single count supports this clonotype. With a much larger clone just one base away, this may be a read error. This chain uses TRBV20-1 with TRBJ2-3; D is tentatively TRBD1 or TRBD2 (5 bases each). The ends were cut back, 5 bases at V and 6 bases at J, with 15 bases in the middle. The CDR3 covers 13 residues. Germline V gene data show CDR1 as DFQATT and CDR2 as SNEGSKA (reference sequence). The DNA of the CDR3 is TGCAGTGCTCGTCCTAGCAGGGTGGATACGCAGTATTTT. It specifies CSARPSRVDTQYF.

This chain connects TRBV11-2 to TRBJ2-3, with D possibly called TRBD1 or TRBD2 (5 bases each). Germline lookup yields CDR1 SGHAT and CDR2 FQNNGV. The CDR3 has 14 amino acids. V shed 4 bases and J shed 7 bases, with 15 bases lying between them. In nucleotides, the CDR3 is TGTGCCAGCAGCTCCCTAAAATGGGGGTATACGCAGTATTTT. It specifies CASSSLKWGYTQYF.

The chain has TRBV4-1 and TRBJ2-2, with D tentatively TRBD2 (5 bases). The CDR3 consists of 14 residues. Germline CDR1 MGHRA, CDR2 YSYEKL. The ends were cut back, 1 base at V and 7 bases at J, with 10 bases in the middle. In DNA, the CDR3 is TGCGCCAGCAGCCAAGTGGCCGGAGGCGGGGAGCTGTTTTTT. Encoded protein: CASSQVAGGGELFF.

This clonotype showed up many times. The CDR3 DNA follows: TGTGCCAGCAGTTACCCGTCGGGCATTGGGTCACCCCTCCACTTT. This codes for CASSYPSGIGSPLHF. The V call is TRBV6-5, the J call TRBJ1-6; D is undetermined. The CDR3 extends over 15 amino acids. V dropped 2 bases and J dropped 10 bases, with 15 bases sitting between them. Germline V CDR1 and CDR2: MNHEY, SVGAGI.

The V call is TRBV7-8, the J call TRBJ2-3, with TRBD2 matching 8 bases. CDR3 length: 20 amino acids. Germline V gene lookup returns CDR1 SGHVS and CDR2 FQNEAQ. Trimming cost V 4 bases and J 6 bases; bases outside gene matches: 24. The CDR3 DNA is TGTGCCAGCAGCTATAAGTCAAAAGCCCTGAGAAGCGGGAGTAGGGATACGCAGTATTTT. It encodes CASSYKSKALRSGSRDTQYF.

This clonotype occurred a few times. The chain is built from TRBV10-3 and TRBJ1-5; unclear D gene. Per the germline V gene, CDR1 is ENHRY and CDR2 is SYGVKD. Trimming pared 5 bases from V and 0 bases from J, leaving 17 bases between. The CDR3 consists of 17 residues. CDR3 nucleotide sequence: TGTGCCATCAGTCACGGACCTTCGGCTATTAGCAATCAGCCCCAGCATTTT. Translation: CAISHGPSAISNQPQHF.

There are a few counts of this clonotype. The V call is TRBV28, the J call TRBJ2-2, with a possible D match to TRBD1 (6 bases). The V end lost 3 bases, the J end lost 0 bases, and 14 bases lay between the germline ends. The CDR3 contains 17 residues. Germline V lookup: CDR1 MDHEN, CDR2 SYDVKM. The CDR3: CASSFPGWTANTGELFF. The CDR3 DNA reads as TGTGCCAGCAGTTTCCCCGGCTGGACAGCGAACACCGGGGAGCTGTTTTTT.

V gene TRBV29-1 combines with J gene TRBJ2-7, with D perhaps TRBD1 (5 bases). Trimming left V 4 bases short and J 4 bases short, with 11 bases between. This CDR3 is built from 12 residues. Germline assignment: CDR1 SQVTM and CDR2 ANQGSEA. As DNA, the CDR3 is TGCAGCGTTGTTCTGGCAGGGTACGAGCAGTACTTC. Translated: CSVVLAGYEQYF.

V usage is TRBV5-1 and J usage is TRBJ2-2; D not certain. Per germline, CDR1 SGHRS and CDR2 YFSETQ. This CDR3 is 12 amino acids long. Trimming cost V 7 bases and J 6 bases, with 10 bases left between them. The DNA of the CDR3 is TGCGCCAGCGTAGAACCCGCCGGGGAGCTGTTTTTT. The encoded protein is CASVEPAGELFF. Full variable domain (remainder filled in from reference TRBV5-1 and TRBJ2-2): KAGVTQTPRYLIKTRGQQVTLSCSPISGHRSVSWYQQTPGQGLQFLFEYFSETQRNKGNFPGRFSGRQFSNSRSEMNVSTLELGDSALYLCASVEPAGELFFGEGSRLTVL.

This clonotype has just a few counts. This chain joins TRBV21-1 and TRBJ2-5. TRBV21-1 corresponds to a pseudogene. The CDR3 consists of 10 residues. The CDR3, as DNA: TGTGCCAGCAGCCTAAAGACCCAGTACTTC. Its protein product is CASSLKTQYF.

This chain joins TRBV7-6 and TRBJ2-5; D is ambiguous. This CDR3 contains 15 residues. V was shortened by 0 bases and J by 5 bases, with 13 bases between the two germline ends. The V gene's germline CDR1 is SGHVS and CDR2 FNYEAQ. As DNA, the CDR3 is TGTGCCAGCAGCTTAGCGGCCTCTAGTGCCGAGACCCAGTACTTC. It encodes CASSLAASSAETQYF.

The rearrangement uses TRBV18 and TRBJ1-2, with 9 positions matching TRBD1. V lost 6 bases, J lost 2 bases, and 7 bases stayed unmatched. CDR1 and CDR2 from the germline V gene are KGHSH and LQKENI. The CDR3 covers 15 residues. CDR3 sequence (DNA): TGTGCCAGCTCGCCTACCGGGACAGGGAACTATGGCTACACCTTC. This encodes CASSPTGTGNYGYTF.

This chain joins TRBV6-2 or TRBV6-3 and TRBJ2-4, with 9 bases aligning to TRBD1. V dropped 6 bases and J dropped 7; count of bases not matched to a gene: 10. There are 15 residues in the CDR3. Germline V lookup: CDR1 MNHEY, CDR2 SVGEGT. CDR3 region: CASRVRTGVVNIQYF. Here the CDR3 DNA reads TGTGCCAGCAGAGTCCGGACAGGGGTGGTGAACATTCAGTACTTC.